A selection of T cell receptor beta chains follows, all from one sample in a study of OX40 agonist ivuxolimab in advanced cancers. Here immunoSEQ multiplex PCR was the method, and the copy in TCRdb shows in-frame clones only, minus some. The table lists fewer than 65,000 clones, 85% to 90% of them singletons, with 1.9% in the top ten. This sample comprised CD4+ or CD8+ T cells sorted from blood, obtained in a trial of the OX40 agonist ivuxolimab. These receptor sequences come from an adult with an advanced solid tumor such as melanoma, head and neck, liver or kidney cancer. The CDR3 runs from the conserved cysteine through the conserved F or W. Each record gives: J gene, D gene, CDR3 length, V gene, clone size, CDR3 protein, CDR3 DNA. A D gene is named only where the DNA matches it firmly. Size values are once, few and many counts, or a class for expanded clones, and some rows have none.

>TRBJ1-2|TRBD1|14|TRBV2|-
CASSEDREGYGYTF
TGTGCCAGCAGTGAGGACAGGGAGGGCTATGGCTACACCTTC
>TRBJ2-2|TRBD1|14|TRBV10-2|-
CASNGQADTGELFF
TGCGCCAGCAACGGACAGGCCGACACCGGGGAGCTGTTTTTT
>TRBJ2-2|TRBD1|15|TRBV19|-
CASTSRGPSTGELFF
TGTGCCAGTACCTCCAGGGGGCCGAGCACCGGGGAGCTGTTTTTT
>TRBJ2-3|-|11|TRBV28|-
CASSRTDTQYF
TGTGCCAGCAGTCGTACAGATACGCAGTATTTT
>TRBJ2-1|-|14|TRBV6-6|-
CASSSRKSYNEQFF
TGTGCCAGCAGTAGCAGGAAGTCCTACAATGAGCAGTTCTTC
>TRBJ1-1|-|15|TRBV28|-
CASHPSLGSNTEAFF
TGTGCCAGTCACCCGTCGTTGGGCAGTAACACTGAAGCTTTCTTT
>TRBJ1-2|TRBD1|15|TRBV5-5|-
CASSSGQDPNYGYTF
TGTGCCAGCAGCAGTGGACAGGATCCTAACTATGGCTACACCTTC
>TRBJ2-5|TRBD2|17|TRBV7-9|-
CASSIGLAGSSGETQYF
TGTGCCAGCAGCATCGGACTAGCGGGTTCCTCTGGGGAGACCCAGTACTTC
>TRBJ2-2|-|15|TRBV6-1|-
CASTLGGVGTGELFF
TGTGCCAGCACCCTAGGGGGGGTTGGGACCGGGGAGCTGTTTTTT
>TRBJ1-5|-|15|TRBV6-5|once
CASSLDRNLNQPQHF
TGTGCCAGCAGTCTAGACAGGAACCTCAATCAGCCCCAGCATTTT
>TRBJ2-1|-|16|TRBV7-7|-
CASSLVLSGGYSEQFF
TGTGCTAGCAGCTTAGTTTTATCGGGTGGTTACAGTGAGCAGTTCTTC
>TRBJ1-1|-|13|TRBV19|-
CASLGGLNTEAFF
TGTGCCAGTTTAGGGGGATTGAACACTGAAGCTTTCTTT
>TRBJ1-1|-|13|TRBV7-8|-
CASSPGGNTEAFF
TGTGCCAGCAGCCCGGGGGGGAACACTGAAGCTTTCTTT
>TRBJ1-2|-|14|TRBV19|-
CASRKEGMHYGYTF
TGTGCCAGTAGGAAGGAGGGGATGCATTATGGCTACACCTTC
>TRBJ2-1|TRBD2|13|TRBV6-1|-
CASSWTSGNEQFF
TGTGCCAGCAGTTGGACTAGCGGCAATGAGCAGTTCTTC
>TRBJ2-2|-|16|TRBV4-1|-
CASSQTPGRWIGELFF
TGCGCCAGCAGCCAGACTCCGGGACGGTGGATCGGGGAGCTGTTTTTT
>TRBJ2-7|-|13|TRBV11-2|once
CASSLQGSYEQYF
TGTGCCAGCAGCCTCCAGGGTAGCTACGAGCAGTACTTC
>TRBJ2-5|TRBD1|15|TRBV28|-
CASSLGTGGGETQYF
TGTGCCAGCAGTTTAGGGACAGGGGGAGGAGAGACCCAGTACTTC
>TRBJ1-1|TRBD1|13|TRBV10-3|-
CAITTGVDTEAFF
TGTGCCATCACTACAGGGGTTGACACTGAAGCTTTCTTT
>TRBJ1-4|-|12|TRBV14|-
CASSQYNEKLFF
TGTGCCAGCAGCCAATATAATGAAAAACTGTTTTTT
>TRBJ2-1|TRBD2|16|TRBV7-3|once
CASSLSAGGRYNEQFF
TGTGCCAGCAGCTTAAGCGCGGGAGGCCGCTACAATGAGCAGTTCTTC
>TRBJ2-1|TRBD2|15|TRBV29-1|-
CSVGGSGNPYNEQFF
TGCAGCGTTGGAGGAAGCGGGAACCCCTACAATGAGCAGTTCTTC
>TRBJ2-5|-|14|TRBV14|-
CASSPSGGGETQYF
TGTGCCAGCAGCCCAAGCGGAGGGGGTGAGACCCAGTACTTC
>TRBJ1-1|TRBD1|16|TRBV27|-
CASSPGTATVNTEAFF
TGTGCCAGCAGTCCCGGGACAGCCACGGTGAACACTGAAGCTTTCTTT
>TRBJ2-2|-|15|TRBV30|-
CAWSVQMGATGELFF
TGTGCCTGGAGTGTTCAGATGGGGGCCACCGGGGAGCTGTTTTTT
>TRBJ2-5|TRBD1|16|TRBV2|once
CASRGIRGQGQETQYF
TGTGCCAGCAGGGGGATAAGAGGACAGGGGCAAGAGACCCAGTACTTC